This is a list of T cell receptor beta chains from one sample in a study of blood T cells in healthy people across ages. In TCRdb, the 5' RACE reads were re-called with MiXCR into one record per CDR3 protein. Counted here are around 1,600,000 distinct CDR3 sequences, 40% to 45% occurring once; the ten biggest clones make up about 4.1%. Specimen: blood. These receptors all come from a woman younger than 35 in good health. Both conserved end residues are part of each CDR3. The D gene is left open where the match is weak. Clone size is not always given. Where it is, it says once, few, many or a class for expanded clones.

TRBD1	TRBV10-3	once	TRBJ2-5	CAISDRQGEGETQYF	TGTGCCATCAGTGACAGACAGGGGGAGGGAGAGACCCAGTACTTC
.	TRBV6-5	.	TRBJ2-5	CASSYPKAATYEQNF	TGTGCCAGCAGTTACCCAAAGGCTGCGACCTACGAGCAGAACTTC
.	TRBV6-6	.	TRBJ1-1	CASTRGYGNTEAFF	TGTGCCAGCACCCGAGGGTACGGGAACACTGAAGCTTTCTTT
.	TRBV5-6	.	TRBJ2-1	CASSYTTVSSYNEQFF	TGTGCCAGCAGCTATACGACCGTTAGCTCCTACAATGAGCAGTTCTTC
TRBD1	TRBV29-1	.	TRBJ2-7	CSVGGQGAYEQYF	TGCAGCGTTGGGGGACAGGGGGCCTACGAGCAGTACTTC
.	TRBV5-1	.	TRBJ1-1	CASNGGPQNTEAFF	TGCGCCAGCAACGGAGGCCCCCAGAACACTGAAGCTTTCTTT
.	TRBV12-5	.	TRBJ2-3	CASGLSPLTDTQYF	TGTGCTAGTGGTTTGTCCCCACTCACAGATACGCAGTATTTT
TRBD2	TRBV6-2/TRBV6-3	.	TRBJ2-5	CASGHSRGGLPETQYF	TGTGCCAGCGGCCACTCGCGGGGGGGCCTTCCAGAGACCCAGTACTTC
.	TRBV4-1	.	TRBJ2-1	CASSQFRRGYEQFF	TGCGCCAGCAGCCAATTCCGCCGGGGCTACGAGCAGTTCTTC
.	TRBV6-2/TRBV6-3	few	TRBJ1-2	CASTTWVSGYTF	TGTGCCAGCACCACGTGGGTCAGCGGCTACACCTTC
.	TRBV4-1	.	TRBJ2-1	CASSGVNWGRNEQFF	TGCGCCAGCAGTGGGGTGAACTGGGGGCGGAATGAGCAGTTCTTC
.	TRBV20-1	few	TRBJ2-1	CSARVGGDYNEQFF	TGCAGTGCTAGAGTTGGCGGGGACTACAATGAGCAGTTCTTC